Listed below are T cell receptor beta chains from one sample, sequenced in a study of beta chain features in type 1 diabetes. TCRdb's copy holds only in-frame clones and misses some; the assay was immunoSEQ multiplex PCR. The sample has about 130,000 clones, approximately 10% seen once; the top ten hold 0.65% to 0.75%. The sequencing input was central memory CD4+ T cells from blood. The receptors originated from a man younger than 40 with type 1 diabetes. Both conserved end residues are part of each CDR3. Each record gives: V gene, CDR3 length, CDR3 protein.

TRBV10-3	18	CAISPLGTSVSSYNEQFF
TRBV30	12	CAWSSGAYEQYF
TRBV19	15	CASSIGGGDFGAQYF
TRBV14	15	CASSQAGLMGTEAFF
TRBV6-6	16	CASSRDSGQGTYEQYF
TRBV7-2	15	CASSRSGGGGYEQFF
TRBV6-1	15	CASSDGQFLFGPQHF
TRBV11-1	15	CASSLFGGDGETQYF
TRBV30	16	CAWSTAKGVVGYEQYF
TRBV7-2	14	CASSLTRDSNGYTF
TRBV6-5	14	CASSSPGSNQPQHF
TRBV28	14	CASTVGAEFQPQHF
TRBV11-1	12	CASSLLTYEQYF
TRBV7-3	13	CASSNYNTGELFF
TRBV5-1	16	CASSFGLAGSYNEQFF
TRBV11-3	14	CASSLGPGQETQYF
TRBV5-1	15	CASSLAGGISYGYTF
TRBV28	15	CASSFKSGVVETQYF
TRBV15	15	CATSRDGAGANVLTF
TRBV5-1	14	CASSLGQGLETQYF
TRBV7-9	12	CASSFDSPGYTF
TRBV6-5	12	CASSYGGQEAFF
TRBV4-2	17	CASSKQGNQRSNQPQHF
TRBV28	15	CASSSPARADYGYTF
TRBV5-1	17	CASSTEIQPLNTGELFF
TRBV5-1	12	CASSLGDSEAFF
TRBV18	12	CASSRGSETQYF
TRBV30	14	CAWSVTAIYNEQFF
TRBV5-1	15	CASSPQTRKDSPLHF
TRBV9	15	CASSPGAGVTGELFF
TRBV5-1	14	CASSIGGDLYEQYF
TRBV28	15	CASSPRGALTSPLHF
TRBV4-2	14	CASSQEMGRTEAFF
TRBV11-2	14	CASSLVLTGSEQYF
TRBV10-3	14	CASRSSRTAPGYTF
TRBV7-3	17	CASSLTGRGGSYNEQFF
TRBV10-3	11	CAIQDYYGYTF
TRBV4-1	15	CASSQDPTLMTEAFF
TRBV7-3	13	CASSPGGTDTQYF
TRBV4-2	16	CASSQESTTGYNEQFF
TRBV5-4	15	CASSFYGGATDTQYF
TRBV5-1	18	CASSFRTSGGDFTDTQYF
TRBV7-2	13	CASSVGQGYGYTF
TRBV15	15	CATSGGYLSNTEAFF
TRBV2	15	CASRETGVSYTEAFF
TRBV11-3	13	CASSPAPGREQYF
TRBV15	13	CATSRDSTGVVFF
TRBV2	14	CASSALGSGNTIYF
TRBV29-1	11	CSVCNSDEQYF
TRBV21-1	17	CASNRSAVRGQTGELFF
TRBV29-1	14	CSVAVREGTYEQYF
TRBV19	19	CASSIESPRQGHSNQPQHF
TRBV9	14	CASSVAGGSETQYF
TRBV7-9	14	CASSRTGTVVGYTF